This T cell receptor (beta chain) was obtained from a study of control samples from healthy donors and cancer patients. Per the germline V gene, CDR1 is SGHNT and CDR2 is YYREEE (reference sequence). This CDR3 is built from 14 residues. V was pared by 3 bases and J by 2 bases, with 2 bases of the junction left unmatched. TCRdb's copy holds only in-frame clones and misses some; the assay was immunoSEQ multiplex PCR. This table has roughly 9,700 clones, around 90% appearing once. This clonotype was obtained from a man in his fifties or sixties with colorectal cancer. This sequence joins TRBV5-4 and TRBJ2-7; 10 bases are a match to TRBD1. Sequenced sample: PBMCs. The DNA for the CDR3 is TGTGCCAGCAGCTCGACAGGGGGCCCCTACGAGCAGTACTTC. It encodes CASSSTGGPYEQYF.